This TCR beta chain was identified during a study of blood T cells in healthy people across ages. Findings and limits, study-wide: In older individuals, TCR beta diversity per million T cells was lower, falling roughly linearly with age. Since the PBMCs were unsorted, naive and antigen-experienced cells could not be conclusively compared.

This clonotype came up a few times. What it recognizes is unknown. Samples each had at least 5.5 micrograms of total RNA extracted. Then a second PCR, running about 6 to 12 cycles, was carried out with a sample-barcoded 5' primer and a J-beta primer mix. TCRdb re-derived calls from the 5' RACE reads in MiXCR, one entry per CDR3 protein. The top ten hold about 0.8% of the sample, which has around 1,000,000 distinct CDR3 sequences, roughly a quarter seen once. Trimming stripped 2 bases from V and 4 bases from J, with 12 bases between. Germline CDR1 SQVTM, CDR2 ANQGSEA. The CDR3 totals 15 residues. In addition, the sample was reused for a study of T cells of mothers and their children.

The receptor was isolated from a girl aged 2-10 years in good health. The sequenced sample was blood. The chain uses TRBV29-1 and TRBJ2-6; no firm D call. CDR3 sequence (DNA): TGCAGCGTTGAACCTTATGGAACAGGGGCCAACGTCCTGACTTTC. This encodes CSVEPYGTGANVLTF.